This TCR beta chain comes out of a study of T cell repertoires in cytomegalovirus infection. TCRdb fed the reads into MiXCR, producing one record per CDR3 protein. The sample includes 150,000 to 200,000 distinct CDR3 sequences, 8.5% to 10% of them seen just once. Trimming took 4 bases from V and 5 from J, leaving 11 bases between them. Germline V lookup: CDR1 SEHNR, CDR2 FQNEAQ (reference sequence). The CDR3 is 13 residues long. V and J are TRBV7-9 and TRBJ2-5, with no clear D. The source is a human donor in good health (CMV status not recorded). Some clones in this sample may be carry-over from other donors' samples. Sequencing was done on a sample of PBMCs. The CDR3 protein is CASSSGPPETQYF. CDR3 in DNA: TGTGCCAGCAGCTCCGGGCCGCCGGAGACCCAGTACTTC.